A single T cell receptor (beta chain) is shown here with its context. This record comes from a study of cytomegalovirus exposure and HLA in healthy donors. The V and J ends lost 0 bases and 9 bases respectively, with 23 bases between them. CDR3 size: 17 residues. From germline, CDR1 is SGDLS and CDR2 YYNGEE. 60 Vbeta and 13 Jbeta primers were used in PCR. Data came from immunoSEQ multiplex PCR; TCRdb stores just in-frame clones and leaves some out. This sample's table has tens of thousands of clones. The V and J genes are TRBV9 and TRBJ2-3; a possible D gene is TRBD2 (5 bases). Sequenced material: PBMCs. This receptor was identified in a man aged 18 to 35 in good health and CMV-seropositive. CDR3 bases: TGTGCCAGCAGCGTAGGAATTGAGCGGAGACCCTTAGGGACGCAGTATTTT. It translates to CASSVGIERRPLGTQYF.